This TCR beta chain was profiled in a study of CD8+ T cells in alopecia areata. In this sample, this clone turned up a few times. In the same sample, other DNA sequences code for this CDR3. Treatment: oral pan-JAK inhibitor, 5-10 mg twice daily. RNA was extracted and reverse transcribed into cDNA as the sequencing template. Repertoires were generated with immunoSEQ multiplex PCR, while TCRdb's copy carries only in-frame clones and drops some. The data hold 150,000 to 200,000 clones, with about three fifths observed a single time. Trimming took off 2 bases at V and 4 bases at J, with 8 bases between the two ends. This CDR3 has 13 residues. The germline gives CDR1 LNHDA, CDR2 SQIVND (reference sequence).

Sequencing was performed on CD4+ T cells sorted from blood, taken at week 24, from a patient treated with tofacitinib. This receptor was obtained from a human donor with alopecia areata. The chain uses TRBV19 and TRBJ1-2; possibly TRBD1 for D (6 bases). The CDR3, as DNA: TGTGCCAGTAGTATACAGGGGCCCTATGGCTACACCTTC. It yields the protein CASSIQGPYGYTF.